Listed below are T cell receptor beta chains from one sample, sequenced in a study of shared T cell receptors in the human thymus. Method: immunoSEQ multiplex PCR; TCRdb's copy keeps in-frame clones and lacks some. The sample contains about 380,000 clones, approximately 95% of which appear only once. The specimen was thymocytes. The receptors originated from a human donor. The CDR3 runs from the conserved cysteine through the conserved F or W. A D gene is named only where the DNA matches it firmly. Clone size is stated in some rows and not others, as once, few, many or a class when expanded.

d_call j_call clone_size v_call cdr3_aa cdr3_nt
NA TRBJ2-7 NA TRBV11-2 CASRPASSYEQYF TGTGCCAGCAGGCCCGCCAGCTCCTACGAGCAGTACTTC
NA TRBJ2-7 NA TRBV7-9 CASSPSQIYAYEQYF TGTGCCAGCAGCCCATCTCAAATCTATGCCTACGAGCAGTACTTC
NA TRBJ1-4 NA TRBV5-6 CASSRRDWVTRNEKLFF TGTGCCAGCAGCCGCCGGGACTGGGTGACCCGAAATGAAAAACTGTTTTTT
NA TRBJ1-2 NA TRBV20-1 CSARGPYGYTF TGCAGTGCTAGGGGACCCTATGGCTACACCTTC
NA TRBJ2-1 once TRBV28 CASRQLGGVRNEQFF TGTGCCAGCAGACAACTTGGGGGAGTTCGGAATGAGCAGTTCTTC
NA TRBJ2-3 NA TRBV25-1 CASSIRATDTQYF TGTGCCAGCAGTATCAGGGCCACAGATACGCAGTATTTT
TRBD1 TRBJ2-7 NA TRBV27 CASSPSNRGRYEQYF TGTGCCAGCAGTCCGTCGAACAGGGGGCGGTACGAGCAGTACTTC
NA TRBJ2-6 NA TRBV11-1 CASSLLGRCGGANVLTF TGTGCCAGCAGCTTATTAGGAAGATGTGGTGGGGCCAACGTCCTGACTTTC
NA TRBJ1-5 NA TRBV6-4 CASSQGNNQPQHF TGTGCCAGCAGTCAGGGAAACAATCAGCCCCAGCATTTT
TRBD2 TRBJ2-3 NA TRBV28 CASFSGGHSTDTQYF TGTGCCAGTTTTAGCGGGGGTCATAGCACAGATACGCAGTATTTT
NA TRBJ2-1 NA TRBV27 CASSLKSRPYNEQFF TGTGCCAGCAGTTTAAAAAGCAGGCCCTACAATGAGCAGTTCTTC
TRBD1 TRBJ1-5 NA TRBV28 CASERDRAGNQPQHF TGTGCCAGTGAAAGGGACAGGGCGGGCAATCAGCCCCAGCATTTT
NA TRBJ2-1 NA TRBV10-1 CASSARGFYNEQFF TGCGCCAGCAGTGCCAGGGGATTCTACAATGAGCAGTTCTTC
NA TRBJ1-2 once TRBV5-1 CASSLEWGWYGYTF TGCGCCAGCAGCTTGGAATGGGGTTGGTATGGCTACACCTTC
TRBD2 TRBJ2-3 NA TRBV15 CATSRPREWDTDTQYF TGTGCCACCAGCAGACCGCGGGAGTGGGACACAGATACGCAGTATTTT
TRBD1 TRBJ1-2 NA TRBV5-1 CASSLSGQGAVRASRGCGYTF TGCGCCAGCAGCTTGAGTGGACAGGGGGCAGTACGCGCGAGTAGGGGTTGTGGCTACACCTTC
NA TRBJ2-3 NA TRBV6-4 CASSDSEGVGTDTQYF TGTGCCAGCAGTGACTCGGAGGGAGTGGGCACAGATACGCAGTATTTT
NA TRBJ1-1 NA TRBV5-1 CASSLYGGTEAFF TGCGCCAGCAGCTTGTACGGGGGGACTGAAGCTTTCTTT
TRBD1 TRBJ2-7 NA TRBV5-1 CASSLGQGASGIKSYEQYF TGCGCCAGCAGCTTGGGACAGGGGGCAAGTGGGATCAAAAGCTACGAGCAGTACTTC
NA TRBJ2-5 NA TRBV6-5 CASSYGETQYF TGTGCCAGCAGTTACGGAGAGACCCAGTACTTC